This passage covers 4 T cell receptor beta chains from one sample sequenced in a study of CD8 T cells in Susac syndrome. Reverse transcription of about 0.45 to 1 ug RNA was carried out with random hexamers. TCRdb used MiXCR to reprocess the immunoSEQ multiplex PCR reads, holding one entry per CDR3 protein. The repertoire holds 180,000 or so distinct CDR3 sequences, around 94% seen once, with over 0.12% in the top ten. The sample consisted of CD4+ T cells from PBMCs. These receptors came from a human donor in good health.

J is TRBJ1-2 and V is TRBV7-9, with TRBD1 identical over 9 bases. The CDR3 consists of 15 residues. Losses at the gene ends were 5 bases for V and 10 bases for J; bases not matched to a gene: 14. CDR1 SEHNR and CDR2 FQNEAQ come from the germline V gene (reference sequence). CDR3 DNA sequence: TGTGCCAGCAGCCAAAGCGCGGGGACAGGGAACTTCTACACCTTC. Its protein is CASSQSAGTGNFYTF.

The V gene is TRBV30, the J gene TRBJ2-5, with D maybe TRBD2 (5 bases). Trimming stripped 1 base from V and 2 bases from J, with 8 bases between. The CDR3 contains 13 residues. Germline CDR1 and CDR2: GTSNPN and SVGIG (reference sequence). CDR3: CAWSAGLQETQYF. The DNA for the CDR3 is TGTGCCTGGAGTGCCGGACTTCAAGAGACCCAGTACTTC.

V gene TRBV30 combines with J gene TRBJ1-1; D gene unclear. Trimming took off 3 bases at V and 2 bases at J, with 10 bases between the two ends. CDR1 GTSNPN and CDR2 SVGIG come from the germline V gene (reference sequence). The CDR3 runs 13 residues. This CDR3 is CAWSAHPNTEAFF. CDR3 DNA: TGTGCCTGGAGCGCTCATCCCAACACTGAAGCTTTCTTT.

The gene calls are TRBV29-1 and TRBJ2-3; 7 bases are a match to TRBD2. Trimming took 3 bases from V and 6 from J; bases not matched to a gene: 12. The CDR3 length is 15 residues. Germline CDR1 and CDR2: SQVTM and ANQGSEA. The DNA of the CDR3 is TGCAGCGTTGAGCTAACTAGCGTTTTCTTCGATACGCAGTATTTT. Encoded protein: CSVELTSVFFDTQYF.